Sequencing of this TCR beta chain was carried out in a study of T cell responses to AZD1222 COVID-19 vaccine. Study-level findings and limits: Donors in the cohort were predominantly white British and more often female, and clonal diversity was possibly underestimated. Elevations in Spike-specific TCR breadth and depth followed administration of two AZD1222 doses.

Germline trimming cut 7 bases from V and 5 bases from J; bases unmatched to any gene: 7. Germline CDR1 reads MNHEY; CDR2 reads SMNVEV (reference sequence). The CDR3 totals 15 residues. Generated by immunoSEQ multiplex PCR, the TCRdb table keeps only in-frame clones and is missing some. The data hold 100,000 to 140,000 clones, with over 80% observed a single time. About this clone: Its antigen is unknown.

Doses given second, at about 4 or about 12 weeks, were pooled. J is TRBJ2-3 and V is TRBV27; 12 bases are a match to TRBD2. The starting material was peripheral blood, obtained 28 days after the second AZD1222 dose. This receptor was identified in an adult who received the AZD1222 COVID-19 vaccine. The CDR3 DNA reads TGTGCCAGCAACCTAGCGGGGGGGCTTAAAGATACGCAGTATTTT. Protein product: CASNLAGGLKDTQYF.